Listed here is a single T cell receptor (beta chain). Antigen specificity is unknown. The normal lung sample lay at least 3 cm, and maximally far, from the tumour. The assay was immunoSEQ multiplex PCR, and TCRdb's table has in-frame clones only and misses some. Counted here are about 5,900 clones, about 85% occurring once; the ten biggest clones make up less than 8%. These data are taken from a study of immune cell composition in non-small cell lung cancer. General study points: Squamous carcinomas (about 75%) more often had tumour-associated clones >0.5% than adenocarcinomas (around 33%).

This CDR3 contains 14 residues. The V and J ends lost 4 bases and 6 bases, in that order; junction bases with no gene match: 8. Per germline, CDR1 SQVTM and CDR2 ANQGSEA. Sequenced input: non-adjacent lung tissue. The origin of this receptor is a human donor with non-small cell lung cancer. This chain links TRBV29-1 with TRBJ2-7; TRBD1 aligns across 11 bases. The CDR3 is CSVVWTGGSVEQYF. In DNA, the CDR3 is TGCAGCGTTGTATGGACAGGGGGCTCAGTCGAGCAGTACTTC.